This T cell receptor (beta chain) stems from a study of T cells in Graves' hyperthyroidism and ophthalmopathy. As for the study in general: At initial diagnosis, before any treatment had begun, peripheral blood was obtained.

From RNA transcripts, TCR beta CDR3 regions were amplified. RT-PCR in the first round (using the HTBI primer set) targeted the TCR CDR3. Each CDR3 protein gets one entry after TCRdb re-called the multiplex PCR reads with MiXCR. The sample has about 380,000 distinct CDR3 sequences; approximately 18% are singletons. This clonotype showed up many times. Its antigen is undetermined. V lost 1 base and J lost 5, with 5 bases in between. From germline, CDR1 is SGHDN and CDR2 FVKESK. CDR3 size: 12 residues. Study observations and caveats: Most expanded thyroid clonotypes above 0.001 recurred in blood. The model made its ophthalmopathy prediction, and onset followed a median approximately 6 months later.

Diagnosing involved the use of clinical symptoms, serum thyroxine and TRAb, thyroid ultrasound and orbital computed tomography. Sequencing was done on a sample of blood. This receptor was taken from a man between 18 and 35 years old with Graves' ophthalmopathy. The chain has TRBV14 and TRBJ1-1, with D uncertain. This CDR3 is CASSQAETEAFF. The CDR3 DNA is TGTGCCAGCAGCCAAGCTGAGACTGAAGCTTTCTTT.